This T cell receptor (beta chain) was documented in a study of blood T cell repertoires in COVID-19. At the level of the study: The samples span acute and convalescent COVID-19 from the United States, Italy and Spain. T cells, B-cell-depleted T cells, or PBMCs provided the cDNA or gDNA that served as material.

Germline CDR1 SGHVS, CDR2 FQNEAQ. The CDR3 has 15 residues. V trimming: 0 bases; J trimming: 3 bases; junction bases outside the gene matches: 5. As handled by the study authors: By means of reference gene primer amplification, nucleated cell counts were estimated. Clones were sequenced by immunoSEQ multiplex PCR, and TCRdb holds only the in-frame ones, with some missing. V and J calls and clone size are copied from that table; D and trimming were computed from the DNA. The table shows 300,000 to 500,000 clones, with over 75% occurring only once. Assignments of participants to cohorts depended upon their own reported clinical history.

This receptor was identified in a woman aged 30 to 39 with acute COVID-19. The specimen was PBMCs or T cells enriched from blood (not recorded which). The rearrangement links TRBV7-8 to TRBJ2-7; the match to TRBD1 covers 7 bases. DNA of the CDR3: TGTGCCAGCAGCTTAGCGACAGGGACCTACTACGAGCAGTACTTC. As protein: CASSLATGTYYEQYF.